Presented here are 28 T cell receptor beta chains from one specimen sequenced in a study of cytomegalovirus exposure and HLA in healthy donors. Sequenced by immunoSEQ multiplex PCR; TCRdb stores in-frame clones only, minus some. The sample comprises over 150,000 clones, 95% to 97% of which are singletons, and approximately 0.97% rests with the top ten. The sequencing sample was made of PBMCs. The receptor set was obtained from a woman aged 18-35 years in good health and CMV-seronegative.

The chain is built from TRBV19 and TRBJ2-1; D is perhaps TRBD1 (6 bases). Between the trimmed V and J ends, which lost 6 bases and 2 bases, there was a span of 14 bases. The CDR3 spans 15 residues. Germline V gives CDR1 LNHDA, CDR2 SQIVND (reference sequence). The CDR3 nucleotides read TGTGCCAGTAGCACGACAACAGGGACCTACAATGAGCAGTTCTTC. Residues: CASSTTTGTYNEQFF.

V is TRBV5-1 and J is TRBJ2-2; tentative D call: TRBD2 (6 bases). The germline V gene encodes CDR1 SGHRS and CDR2 YFSETQ. Trimming took 3 bases from V and 5 from J, leaving 14 bases between them. There are 15 residues in the CDR3. Here the CDR3 DNA reads TGCGCCAGCAGCTCCGGGGGAATAAGGACCGGGGAGCTGTTTTTT. Its translation: CASSSGGIRTGELFF.

This clone was recorded once. This chain uses TRBV27 with TRBJ2-1, with 7 bases fitting TRBD2. The CDR3 totals 15 residues. V gave up 3 bases and J gave up 8 bases; unmatched junction bases: 10. Germline V lookup: CDR1 MNHEY, CDR2 SMNVEV (reference sequence). CDR3 nucleotide sequence: TGTGCCAGCAGTTTTGGGCCCTTCCTAGCGGATGAGCAGTTCTTC. Protein product: CASSFGPFLADEQFF.

The chain joins TRBV18 to TRBJ2-7, with 8 bases matching TRBD1. V lost 5 bases and J lost 2; bases outside the gene matches: 8. CDR3 length: 15 residues. Looked up from germline, CDR1 is KGHSH and CDR2 is LQKENI. For the CDR3, the DNA is TGTGCCAGCTCAACCGGGACAGGAGGAACCTACGAGCAGTACTTC. This codes for CASSTGTGGTYEQYF.

The rearrangement links TRBV25-1 to TRBJ2-2, with D perhaps matching TRBD1 (7 bases). Trimming removed 5 bases from V and 7 bases from J, with 17 bases in between. This CDR3 is 15 amino acids long. CDR1 and CDR2 from the germline V gene are MGHDK and SYGVNS. The CDR3 sequence: CASSNDRAGGGELFF. The CDR3 DNA reads as TGTGCCAGCAGTAACGACAGGGCCGGGGGCGGGGAGCTGTTTTTT.

The rearrangement joins TRBV19 to TRBJ2-3; D may be TRBD1 (6 bases). V dropped 3 bases and J dropped 2 bases, with 12 bases sitting between them. CDR1 LNHDA and CDR2 SQIVND come from the germline V gene (reference sequence). The CDR3 runs 15 residues. The CDR3 here is CASSIGTYITDTQYF. The CDR3 DNA reads as TGTGCCAGTAGTATTGGGACATACATCACAGATACGCAGTATTTT.

The sample holds one count of this clone. The CDR3 reads CASSFRSAAYEQYF. The CDR3 DNA sequence: TGTGCCAGCAGCTTCCGCAGCGCTGCCTACGAGCAGTACTTC. The V call is TRBV5-6, the J call TRBJ2-7; no reliable D call. CDR3 length equals 14 residues. V was trimmed by 2 bases and J by 2 bases, leaving 11 bases between them. CDR1 SGHDT and CDR2 YYEEEE come from the germline V gene.

This clone was seen just once. This chain connects TRBV9 to TRBJ2-1, with D uncertain. The germline V gene encodes CDR1 SGDLS and CDR2 YYNGEE. CDR3 size: 17 residues. Trimming cost V 0 bases and J 3 bases, with 16 bases left between them. CDR3 residues: CASSVALGGEFYNEQFF. The CDR3 DNA reads TGTGCCAGCAGCGTAGCTCTTGGCGGAGAATTCTACAATGAGCAGTTCTTC.

The chain combines TRBV30 with TRBJ2-5, with D perhaps TRBD1 (5 bases). Germline CDR1 reads GTSNPN; CDR2 reads SVGIG (reference sequence). With 0 bases removed from V and 5 bases from J, the gap between germline ends came to 13 bases. This CDR3 comprises 14 residues. This CDR3 reads CAWSVSRGRETQYF. The CDR3 DNA reads TGTGCCTGGAGTGTATCTAGGGGCCGGGAGACCCAGTACTTC.

This clone was found once. V is TRBV6-5 and J is TRBJ2-3; no reliable D call. V was shortened by 4 bases and J by 2 bases, with 4 bases between the two germline ends. The CDR3 contains 12 residues. The germline V gene has CDR1 MNHEY and CDR2 SVGAGI. DNA for the CDR3: TGTGCCAGCAGTTCCCACACAGATACGCAGTATTTT. Translating it yields CASSSHTDTQYF.

The chain links TRBV14 to TRBJ2-1; 8 nucleotides line up with TRBD2. This CDR3 is 18 amino acids long. Germline CDR1 and CDR2: SGHDN and FVKESK. The J segment lost 2 bases and the V segment lost 1 base, leaving 10 bases of the junction unmatched. The CDR3: CASSQGPQTSAAYNEQFF. As DNA, the CDR3 is TGTGCCAGCAGCCAAGGCCCCCAGACTAGCGCGGCCTACAATGAGCAGTTCTTC.

This clone was seen just once. The chain employs TRBV29-1 and TRBJ2-3; D is perhaps TRBD1 (5 bases). With 4 bases removed from V and 2 bases from J, the gap between germline ends came to 10 bases. The CDR3 spans 13 residues. Germline V gene sequence: CDR1 SQVTM, CDR2 ANQGSEA. For the CDR3, the DNA is TGCAGCGTTGCAGGGAAGTACACAGATACGCAGTATTTT. It translates to CSVAGKYTDTQYF.

The V call is TRBV11-2, the J call TRBJ2-7, with unresolved D. Germline V gene sequence: CDR1 SGHAT, CDR2 FQNNGV. V was clipped by 1 base and J by 3 bases, with 13 bases between them. The CDR3 has 15 residues. The CDR3 sequence: CASSLGQDPFYEQYF. Written as DNA, the CDR3 is TGTGCCAGCAGCTTAGGGCAGGATCCATTCTACGAGCAGTACTTC.

V usage is TRBV19 and J usage is TRBJ1-1, with 8 bases identical to TRBD1. This CDR3 has 15 residues. With V trimmed by 3 bases and J by 1 base, 4 bases remained unmatched. Germline CDR1 is LNHDA and CDR2 is SQIVND (reference sequence). The CDR3 loop is CASSIGTGANTEAFF. CDR3 in DNA: TGTGCCAGTAGTATTGGGACAGGCGCGAACACTGAAGCTTTCTTT.

V usage is TRBV4-1 and J usage is TRBJ2-3, with TRBD2 matching 12 bases. The CDR3 covers 17 residues. The germline V gene has CDR1 MGHRA and CDR2 YSYEKL. The V and J ends lost 4 bases and 3 bases, in that order; junction bases with no gene match: 8. The CDR3, as DNA: TGCGCCAGCAGCCGAAGGACTAGCGGGGAAGTGACAGATACGCAGTATTTT. This gives the protein CASSRRTSGEVTDTQYF.

This rearrangement joins TRBV19 to TRBJ1-1; 7 nucleotides line up with TRBD1. The germline V gene has CDR1 LNHDA and CDR2 SQIVND (reference sequence). This CDR3 comprises 13 residues. Unmatched junction bases numbered 9, after V lost 9 bases and J lost 5 bases. CDR3 sequence (DNA): TGTGCCAGCAAAGACAGGGTTTTAACTGAAGCTTTCTTT. Encoded protein: CASKDRVLTEAFF.

This chain joins TRBV6-5 and TRBJ2-5; D may be TRBD2 (6 bases). CDR1 is MNHEY and CDR2 is SVGAGI in the germline V gene. The CDR3 extends over 15 amino acids. V was clipped by 5 bases and J by 2 bases, with 15 bases between them. The CDR3, as DNA: TGTGCCAGCAGTGCCCTCTCGCGGGGACAAGAGACCCAGTACTTC. This gives the protein CASSALSRGQETQYF.

The chain recombines TRBV4-3 with TRBJ2-1; 9 bases map to TRBD2. Trimming took 0 bases from V and 4 from J; bases not matched to a gene: 10. CDR3 length: 18 amino acids. In germline, CDR1 is LGHNA, CDR2 YSLEER. The CDR3 sequence: CASSQDSLGLATYNEQFF. The DNA for the CDR3 is TGCGCCAGCAGCCAAGATTCTTTAGGACTAGCGACGTACAATGAGCAGTTCTTC.

The V call is TRBV5-6, the J call TRBJ2-7; a possible D gene is TRBD2 (5 bases). The CDR3 covers 13 residues. The V and J ends lost 4 bases and 3 bases respectively, with 11 bases between them. Germline-derived CDR1 and CDR2 are SGHDT and YYEEEE. The CDR3 nucleotides read TGTGCCAGCAGCCTAATCCGGGACTACGAGCAGTACTTC. Translated: CASSLIRDYEQYF.

The V and J genes are TRBV7-2 and TRBJ1-2, with 7 positions matching TRBD1. From germline, CDR1 is SGHTA and CDR2 FQGNSA. Unmatched junction bases numbered 9, after V lost 6 bases and J lost 5 bases. CDR3 length: 14 residues. The CDR3 reads CASRGSWTGYGYTF. The CDR3 DNA is TGTGCCAGCAGGGGGAGTTGGACAGGATATGGCTACACCTTC.

The CDR3: CASRQGFYGYTF. The CDR3 DNA is TGTGCCAGTAGACAGGGTTTCTATGGCTACACCTTC. The chain joins TRBV19 to TRBJ1-2; weak D call: TRBD1 (6 bases). V gave up 6 bases and J gave up 4 bases, with 9 bases separating them. This CDR3 is built from 12 residues. The germline gives CDR1 LNHDA, CDR2 SQIVND (reference sequence).

This chain links TRBV4-3 with TRBJ1-3; no clear D gene. Between the trimmed V and J ends, which lost 0 bases and 4 bases, there was a span of 10 bases. The CDR3 runs 15 residues. Germline V gene lookup returns CDR1 LGHNA and CDR2 YSLEER. The DNA of the CDR3 is TGCGCCAGCAGCCAAGATGCCGGTTACGGAAACACCATATATTTT. It encodes CASSQDAGYGNTIYF.

The gene calls are TRBV11-2 and TRBJ2-3, with a weak D call TRBD1 (6 bases). The CDR3 runs 15 residues. V shed 2 bases and J shed 0 bases, with 9 bases lying between them. Germline-derived CDR1 and CDR2 are SGHAT and FQNNGV. DNA of the CDR3: TGTGCCAGCAGCTTAAGGGGGATTAGCACAGATACGCAGTATTTT. Amino acids: CASSLRGISTDTQYF.

In this sample, this clone turned up once. The V and J genes are TRBV6-4 and TRBJ1-1, with a tentative D call TRBD1 (5 bases). V lost 6 bases and J 6 bases, leaving 17 bases between the germline ends. The V gene's germline CDR1 is MRHNA and CDR2 SNTAGT. CDR3 length equals 14 residues. The CDR3 region has the DNA TGTGCCAGCAGCCTTACTGCAGGGTACGCTGAAGCTTTCTTT. Residues: CASSLTAGYAEAFF.

The chain is built from TRBV21-1 and TRBJ2-7; the tabulated D call, TRBD1, remains unverified against the DNA. TRBV21-1 is labeled a pseudogene. The CDR3 is made up of 17 amino acids. The DNA of the CDR3 is TGTGCCAGCAGCTATACTCTATCCCGGGACAGCTCCTACGAGCAGTACTTC. Translation gives CASSYTLSRDSSYEQYF.

The V call is TRBV11-2, the J call TRBJ2-2; 8 positions agree with TRBD2. The germline V gene has CDR1 SGHAT and CDR2 FQNNGV. This CDR3 comprises 16 residues. The junction had 5 bases not matched to a gene; V was cut back by 5 bases and J by 0 bases. The CDR3 DNA follows: TGTGCCAGCAGCGCCCCAGCGGGGGCGAACACCGGGGAGCTGTTTTTT. It is translated as CASSAPAGANTGELFF.

The chain carries TRBV5-5 and TRBJ2-3; the match to TRBD2 covers 13 bases. Trimming removed 2 bases from V and 5 bases from J; junction bases left unmatched: 11. The germline CDR1 and CDR2 sequences are SGHKS and YYEKEE (reference sequence). The CDR3 loop spans 18 amino acids. CDR3 region: CASSFSVPTSGGLDTQYF. As DNA, the CDR3 is TGTGCCAGCAGCTTTTCCGTACCGACTAGCGGGGGGTTAGATACGCAGTATTTT.

The chain couples TRBV6-5 to TRBJ2-3; D unresolved. Germline V gives CDR1 MNHEY, CDR2 SVGAGI. Trimming removed 2 bases at V and 1 base at J, with 4 bases between. CDR3 length: 13 amino acids. The CDR3 DNA is TGTGCCAGCAGTTACCGGGGCACAGATACGCAGTATTTT. Its translation is CASSYRGTDTQYF.